This is a list of T cell receptor beta chains from one sample in a study of T cells of healthy individuals. TCRdb ran MiXCR on the 5' RACE reads and lists one entry per CDR3 protein. The sample yields around 100,000 distinct CDR3 sequences, around 17% seen once. The source is a human donor in good health. CDR3s include the opening cysteine and the closing phenylalanine or tryptophan. D genes are given only for firm matches. Clone size is stated in some rows and not others, as once, few, many or a class when expanded.

J,D,size,length,V,CDR3,DNA
TRBJ2-3,.,.,15,TRBV10-3,CAIRDPGVSTDTQYF,TGTGCCATCAGGGACCCCGGAGTTAGCACAGATACGCAGTATTTT
TRBJ2-1,.,.,16,TRBV29-1,CSVDGRLAKTYNEQFF,TGCAGCGTTGATGGTCGGTTAGCGAAAACCTACAATGAGCAGTTCTTC
TRBJ2-5,TRBD1,.,13,TRBV5-6,CASSLQGGETQYF,TGTGCCAGCAGCTTACAGGGGGGAGAGACCCAGTACTTC
TRBJ2-1,.,few,13,TRBV12-3/TRBV12-4,CASSFRRDNEQFF,TGTGCCAGCAGTTTTAGGCGAGACAATGAGCAGTTCTTC
TRBJ2-3,.,few,14,TRBV20-1,CSTGGDWVTDTQYF,TGCAGTACAGGGGGGGACTGGGTCACAGATACGCAGTATTTT
TRBJ1-5,TRBD1,few,13,TRBV12-3/TRBV12-4,CASRPGQYQPQHF,TGTGCCAGCAGACCGGGACAGTATCAGCCCCAGCATTTT
TRBJ1-5,.,few,16,TRBV18,CASSPSPRNSNQPQHF,TGTGCCAGCTCACCCTCCCCGAGAAATAGCAATCAGCCCCAGCATTTT
TRBJ1-3,TRBD1,few,17,TRBV4-2,CASSQDRTGGSGNTIYF,TGTGCCAGCAGCCAAGATCGTACAGGGGGCTCTGGAAACACCATATATTTT
TRBJ2-5,.,few,15,TRBV7-2,CASSYGGLMRETQYF,TGTGCCAGCAGCTATGGGGGACTGATGAGAGAGACCCAGTACTTC
TRBJ2-1,TRBD1,.,13,TRBV20-1,CSAEGTGEAEQFF,TGCAGTGCCGAGGGGACAGGGGAAGCTGAGCAGTTCTTC
TRBJ1-6,.,.,15,TRBV5-1,CASSLGGSHNSPLHF,TGCGCCAGCAGCTTGGGGGGCTCTCATAATTCACCCCTCCACTTT
TRBJ2-3,TRBD2,many,15,TRBV11-2,CASSFEAGGTDTQYF,TGTGCCAGCAGCTTTGAAGCGGGAGGCACAGATACGCAGTATTTT
TRBJ2-7,.,.,14,TRBV6-5,CASSDAVWGDEQYF,TGTGCCAGCAGTGATGCCGTTTGGGGGGACGAGCAGTACTTC
TRBJ1-1,.,.,12,TRBV29-1,CSVVSGFTEAFF,TGCAGCGTTGTTTCAGGTTTCACTGAAGCTTTCTTT
TRBJ2-2,.,many,15,TRBV27,CASSLNSGVKGELFF,TGTGCCAGCAGTTTAAATTCCGGAGTGAAAGGGGAGCTGTTTTTT
TRBJ1-2,.,.,13,TRBV3-1,CASSLIGNYGYTF,TGTGCCAGCAGCTTGATAGGGAACTATGGCTACACCTTC
TRBJ1-5,.,few,14,TRBV12-3/TRBV12-4,CASSLTDSNQPQHF,TGTGCCAGCAGTTTAACAGATAGCAATCAGCCCCAGCATTTT
TRBJ1-3,.,many,16,TRBV20-1,CSAAPFGGVRGNTIYF,TGCAGTGCTGCCCCGTTCGGGGGAGTCAGGGGAAACACCATATATTTT
TRBJ1-5,.,.,15,TRBV10-3,CAISESNGANQPQHF,TGTGCCATCAGTGAGTCTAACGGAGCGAATCAGCCCCAGCATTTT
TRBJ2-2,TRBD2,few,14,TRBV10-3,CATGTSGFTGELFF,TGTGCCACCGGGACTAGCGGTTTCACCGGGGAGCTGTTTTTT
TRBJ2-3,TRBD2,.,14,TRBV2,CASSGRTSTDTQYF,TGTGCCAGTAGCGGGAGGACTAGCACAGATACGCAGTATTTT
TRBJ2-7,TRBD1,few,15,TRBV5-1,CASSIRGTESYEQYF,TGCGCCAGCAGCATAAGGGGGACAGAATCCTACGAGCAGTACTTC
TRBJ1-1,.,.,13,TRBV11-1,CASWAGVGTEAFF,TGTGCCAGCTGGGCAGGAGTCGGCACTGAAGCTTTCTTT
TRBJ1-1,.,many,14,TRBV7-2,CASSQQGFGTEAFF,TGTGCCAGCAGCCAACAGGGTTTCGGGACTGAAGCTTTCTTT
TRBJ2-5,.,many,15,TRBV11-2,CASSLDHGGQETQYF,TGTGCCAGCAGCTTAGATCATGGCGGTCAAGAGACCCAGTACTTC
TRBJ2-3,TRBD2,few,16,TRBV15,CATSDRRLAGADTQYF,TGTGCCACCAGCGACCGTCGACTAGCGGGAGCAGATACGCAGTATTTT
TRBJ1-2,.,.,14,TRBV6-1,CASSFGTDTYGYTF,TGTGCCAGCAGTTTCGGGACGGACACCTATGGCTACACCTTC
TRBJ2-3,.,few,15,TRBV4-1,CASSQIGVAADTQYF,TGCGCCAGCAGCCAGATCGGGGTAGCAGCAGATACGCAGTATTTT
TRBJ2-5,TRBD1,many,14,TRBV7-9,CASSWGQLQETQYF,TGTGCCAGCAGCTGGGGACAGTTACAAGAGACCCAGTACTTC
TRBJ2-3,TRBD1,.,16,TRBV10-3,CAISDYDRGAADTQYF,TGTGCCATCAGTGATTATGACAGGGGGGCCGCAGATACGCAGTATTTT
TRBJ2-7,TRBD2,few,16,TRBV6-5,CASSYSTSGRAYEQYF,TGTGCCAGCAGTTACTCGACTAGCGGGAGGGCCTACGAGCAGTACTTC
TRBJ2-7,.,.,13,TRBV2,CASSPEQVYEQYF,TGTGCCAGCAGTCCCGAGCAGGTCTACGAGCAGTACTTC
TRBJ1-6,TRBD1,few,17,TRBV4-2,CASSQESSGQLNSPLHF,TGTGCCAGCAGCCAAGAATCATCGGGACAGCTTAATTCACCCCTCCACTTT
TRBJ2-7,.,few,20,TRBV7-2,CASSLRPPLLGAGADYEQYF,TGTGCCAGCAGCTTAAGGCCTCCCCTCTTAGGGGCGGGGGCGGACTACGAGCAGTACTTC
TRBJ2-1,TRBD2,.,15,TRBV12-3/TRBV12-4,CASSFSGSPYNEQFF,TGTGCCAGCAGTTTTAGCGGGAGTCCCTACAATGAGCAGTTCTTC
TRBJ1-4,.,medium-sized,16,TRBV4-1,CASSFGPGFQNEKLFF,TGCGCCAGCAGCTTCGGACCAGGGTTCCAGAACGAAAAACTGTTTTTT
TRBJ2-6,.,few,14,TRBV6-4,CASSEISGANVLTF,TGTGCCAGCAGTGAAATCTCTGGGGCCAACGTCCTGACTTTC
TRBJ2-3,.,.,16,TRBV5-5,CASSPLSGRSTDTQYF,TGTGCCAGCAGCCCCCTTTCGGGGCGAAGCACAGATACGCAGTATTTT
TRBJ2-7,.,many,15,TRBV7-8,CASSLRALSSYEQYF,TGTGCCAGCAGCTTAAGGGCCTTATCCTCCTACGAGCAGTACTTC
TRBJ2-7,.,few,13,TRBV7-6,CASSLKGFGEQYF,TGTGCCAGCAGCTTAAAGGGGTTCGGCGAGCAGTACTTC
TRBJ2-7,TRBD1,.,17,TRBV6-5,CASSYSIGDRGSYEQYF,TGTGCCAGCAGTTACTCGATAGGAGACAGGGGGTCCTACGAGCAGTACTTC
TRBJ2-3,.,.,15,TRBV6-1,CASSELVDSTDTQYF,TGTGCCAGCAGTGAGTTGGTGGACAGCACAGATACGCAGTATTTT
TRBJ2-7,TRBD2,few,16,TRBV7-2,CASSPTSGGTVYEQYF,TGTGCCAGCAGCCCAACTAGCGGGGGAACCGTCTACGAGCAGTACTTC
TRBJ2-5,TRBD1,.,16,TRBV4-2,CASSKENRGVQETQYF,TGTGCCAGCAGCAAAGAAAACAGGGGGGTTCAAGAGACCCAGTACTTC
TRBJ1-2,TRBD1,few,14,TRBV15,CATSRDSGTVLYTF,TGTGCCACCAGCAGAGATTCGGGGACAGTTTTGTACACCTTC
TRBJ2-1,.,.,15,TRBV7-2,CASSLVGGSYNEQFF,TGTGCCAGCAGCTTAGTCGGGGGCTCCTACAATGAGCAGTTCTTC
TRBJ2-6,TRBD1,few,17,TRBV6-5,CASSMTGGAGGANVLTF,TGTGCCAGCAGTATGACAGGGGGCGCAGGAGGGGCCAACGTCCTGACTTTC
TRBJ2-5,.,few,15,TRBV5-1,CASSSTEPYQETQYF,TGCGCCAGCAGCTCCACCGAACCGTACCAAGAGACCCAGTACTTC
TRBJ2-7,.,many,14,TRBV13,CASSLSDRIYEQYF,TGTGCCAGCAGCTTATCTGATCGGATATACGAGCAGTACTTC
TRBJ1-2,TRBD1,.,15,TRBV5-1,CASSLVPGGNYGYTF,TGCGCCAGCAGCTTGGTTCCAGGGGGTAACTATGGCTACACCTTC
TRBJ2-5,.,many,14,TRBV6-1,CASSYGPDQETQYF,TGTGCCAGCAGCTATGGGCCAGACCAAGAGACCCAGTACTTC
TRBJ1-1,.,.,14,TRBV3-1,CASSPNQMNTEAFF,TGTGCCAGCAGCCCTAACCAGATGAACACTGAAGCTTTCTTT
TRBJ2-7,TRBD1,.,12,TRBV2,CASSANSDRRNF,TGTGCCAGCAGCGCGAATTCGGACAGGAGAAACTTC
TRBJ2-2,TRBD1,.,13,TRBV12-3/TRBV12-4,CASGTGLTGELFF,TGTGCCTCCGGGACAGGGTTAACCGGGGAGCTGTTTTTT
TRBJ2-5,.,.,15,TRBV28,CASSSLVIMGETQYF,TGTGCCAGCAGTTCCCTCGTCATAATGGGGGAGACCCAGTACTTC
TRBJ2-3,.,few,14,TRBV4-3,CASSQVVGTDTQYF,TGCGCCAGCAGCCAAGTTGTTGGCACAGATACGCAGTATTTT
TRBJ2-3,.,.,15,TRBV28,CASSFNGGHTDTQYF,TGTGCCAGCAGTTTTAACGGGGGGCACACAGATACGCAGTATTTT
TRBJ1-2,.,few,12,TRBV18,CASSPGQGGYTF,TGTGCCAGCTCACCCGGGCAGGGTGGCTACACCTTC
TRBJ2-7,.,.,14,TRBV4-2,CASSQAHRSEEQYF,TGTGCCAGCAGCCAAGCCCACAGGTCGGAGGAGCAGTACTTC
TRBJ2-2,.,many,14,TRBV5-1,CASSLGGDTGELFF,TGCGCCAGCAGCTTGGGAGGGGACACCGGGGAGCTGTTTTTT